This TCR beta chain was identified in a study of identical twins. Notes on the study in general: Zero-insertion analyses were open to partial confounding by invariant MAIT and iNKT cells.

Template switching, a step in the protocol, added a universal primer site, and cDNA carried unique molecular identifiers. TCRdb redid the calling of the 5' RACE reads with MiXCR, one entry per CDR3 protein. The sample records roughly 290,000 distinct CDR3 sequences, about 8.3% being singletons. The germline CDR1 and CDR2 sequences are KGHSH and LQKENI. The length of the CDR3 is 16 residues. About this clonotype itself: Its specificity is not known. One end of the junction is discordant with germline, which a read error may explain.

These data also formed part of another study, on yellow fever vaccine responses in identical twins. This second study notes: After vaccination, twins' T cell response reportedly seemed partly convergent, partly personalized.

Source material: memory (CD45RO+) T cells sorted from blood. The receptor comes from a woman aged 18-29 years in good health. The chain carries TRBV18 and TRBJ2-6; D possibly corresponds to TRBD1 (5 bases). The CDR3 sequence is CASSPILGDGAHVLTF. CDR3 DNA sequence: TGTGCCAGCTCTCCGATCCTGGGTGATGGGGCCCACGTCCTGACTTTC.